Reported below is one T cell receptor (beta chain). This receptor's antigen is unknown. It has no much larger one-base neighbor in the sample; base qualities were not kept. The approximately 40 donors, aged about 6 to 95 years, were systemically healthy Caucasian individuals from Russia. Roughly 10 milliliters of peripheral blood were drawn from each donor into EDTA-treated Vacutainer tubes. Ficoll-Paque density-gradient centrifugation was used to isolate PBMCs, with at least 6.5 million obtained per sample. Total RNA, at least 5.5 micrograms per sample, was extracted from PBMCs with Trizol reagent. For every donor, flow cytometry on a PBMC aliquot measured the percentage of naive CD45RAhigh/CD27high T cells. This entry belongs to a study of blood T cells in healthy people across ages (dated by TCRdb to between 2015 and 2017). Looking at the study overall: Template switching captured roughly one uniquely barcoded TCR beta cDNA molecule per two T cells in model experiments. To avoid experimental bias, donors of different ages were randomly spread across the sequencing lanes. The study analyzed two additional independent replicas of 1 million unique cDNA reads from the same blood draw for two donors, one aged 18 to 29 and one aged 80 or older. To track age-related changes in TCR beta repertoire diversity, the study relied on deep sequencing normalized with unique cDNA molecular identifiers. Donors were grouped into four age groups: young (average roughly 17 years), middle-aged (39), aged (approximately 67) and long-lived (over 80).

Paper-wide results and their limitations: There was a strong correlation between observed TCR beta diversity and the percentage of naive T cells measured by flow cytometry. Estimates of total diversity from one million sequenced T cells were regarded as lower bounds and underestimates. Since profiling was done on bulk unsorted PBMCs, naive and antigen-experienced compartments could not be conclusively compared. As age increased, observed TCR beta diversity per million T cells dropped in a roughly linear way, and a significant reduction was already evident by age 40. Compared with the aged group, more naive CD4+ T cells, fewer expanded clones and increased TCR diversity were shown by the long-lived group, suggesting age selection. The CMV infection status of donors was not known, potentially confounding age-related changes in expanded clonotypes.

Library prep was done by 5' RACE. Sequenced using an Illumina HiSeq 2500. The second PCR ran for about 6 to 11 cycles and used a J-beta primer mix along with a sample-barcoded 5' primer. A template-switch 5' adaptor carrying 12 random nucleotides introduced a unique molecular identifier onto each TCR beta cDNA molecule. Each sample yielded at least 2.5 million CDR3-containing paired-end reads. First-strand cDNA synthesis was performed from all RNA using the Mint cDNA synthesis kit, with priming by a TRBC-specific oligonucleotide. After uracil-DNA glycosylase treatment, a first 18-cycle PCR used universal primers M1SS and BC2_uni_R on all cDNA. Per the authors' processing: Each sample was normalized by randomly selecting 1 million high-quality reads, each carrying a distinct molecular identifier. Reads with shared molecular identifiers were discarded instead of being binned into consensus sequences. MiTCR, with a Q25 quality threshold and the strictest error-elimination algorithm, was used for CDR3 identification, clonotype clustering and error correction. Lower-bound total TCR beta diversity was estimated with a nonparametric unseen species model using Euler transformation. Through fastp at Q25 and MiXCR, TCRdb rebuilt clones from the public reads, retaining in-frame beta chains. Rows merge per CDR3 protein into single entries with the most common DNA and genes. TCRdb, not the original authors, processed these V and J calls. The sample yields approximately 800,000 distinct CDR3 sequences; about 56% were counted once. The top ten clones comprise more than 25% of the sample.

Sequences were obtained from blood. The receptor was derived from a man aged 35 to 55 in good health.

CDR3 sequence: CASSFAVIYNSPLHF. Here is the DNA: TGTGCCAGCAGTTTCGCAGTTATCTATAATTCACCCCTCCACTTT. The chain couples TRBV28 to TRBJ1-6; the D gene cannot be resolved reliably. From the germline V gene, CDR1 is MDHEN and CDR2 is SYDVKM. Deletion took 3 bases off V and 3 bases off J, with a span of 9 bases between the germline ends. The CDR3 starts with the cysteine, ends with the phenylalanine, and has 15 residues. The read is trimmed to its CDR3 DNA, 45 bases read in frame from base 1.